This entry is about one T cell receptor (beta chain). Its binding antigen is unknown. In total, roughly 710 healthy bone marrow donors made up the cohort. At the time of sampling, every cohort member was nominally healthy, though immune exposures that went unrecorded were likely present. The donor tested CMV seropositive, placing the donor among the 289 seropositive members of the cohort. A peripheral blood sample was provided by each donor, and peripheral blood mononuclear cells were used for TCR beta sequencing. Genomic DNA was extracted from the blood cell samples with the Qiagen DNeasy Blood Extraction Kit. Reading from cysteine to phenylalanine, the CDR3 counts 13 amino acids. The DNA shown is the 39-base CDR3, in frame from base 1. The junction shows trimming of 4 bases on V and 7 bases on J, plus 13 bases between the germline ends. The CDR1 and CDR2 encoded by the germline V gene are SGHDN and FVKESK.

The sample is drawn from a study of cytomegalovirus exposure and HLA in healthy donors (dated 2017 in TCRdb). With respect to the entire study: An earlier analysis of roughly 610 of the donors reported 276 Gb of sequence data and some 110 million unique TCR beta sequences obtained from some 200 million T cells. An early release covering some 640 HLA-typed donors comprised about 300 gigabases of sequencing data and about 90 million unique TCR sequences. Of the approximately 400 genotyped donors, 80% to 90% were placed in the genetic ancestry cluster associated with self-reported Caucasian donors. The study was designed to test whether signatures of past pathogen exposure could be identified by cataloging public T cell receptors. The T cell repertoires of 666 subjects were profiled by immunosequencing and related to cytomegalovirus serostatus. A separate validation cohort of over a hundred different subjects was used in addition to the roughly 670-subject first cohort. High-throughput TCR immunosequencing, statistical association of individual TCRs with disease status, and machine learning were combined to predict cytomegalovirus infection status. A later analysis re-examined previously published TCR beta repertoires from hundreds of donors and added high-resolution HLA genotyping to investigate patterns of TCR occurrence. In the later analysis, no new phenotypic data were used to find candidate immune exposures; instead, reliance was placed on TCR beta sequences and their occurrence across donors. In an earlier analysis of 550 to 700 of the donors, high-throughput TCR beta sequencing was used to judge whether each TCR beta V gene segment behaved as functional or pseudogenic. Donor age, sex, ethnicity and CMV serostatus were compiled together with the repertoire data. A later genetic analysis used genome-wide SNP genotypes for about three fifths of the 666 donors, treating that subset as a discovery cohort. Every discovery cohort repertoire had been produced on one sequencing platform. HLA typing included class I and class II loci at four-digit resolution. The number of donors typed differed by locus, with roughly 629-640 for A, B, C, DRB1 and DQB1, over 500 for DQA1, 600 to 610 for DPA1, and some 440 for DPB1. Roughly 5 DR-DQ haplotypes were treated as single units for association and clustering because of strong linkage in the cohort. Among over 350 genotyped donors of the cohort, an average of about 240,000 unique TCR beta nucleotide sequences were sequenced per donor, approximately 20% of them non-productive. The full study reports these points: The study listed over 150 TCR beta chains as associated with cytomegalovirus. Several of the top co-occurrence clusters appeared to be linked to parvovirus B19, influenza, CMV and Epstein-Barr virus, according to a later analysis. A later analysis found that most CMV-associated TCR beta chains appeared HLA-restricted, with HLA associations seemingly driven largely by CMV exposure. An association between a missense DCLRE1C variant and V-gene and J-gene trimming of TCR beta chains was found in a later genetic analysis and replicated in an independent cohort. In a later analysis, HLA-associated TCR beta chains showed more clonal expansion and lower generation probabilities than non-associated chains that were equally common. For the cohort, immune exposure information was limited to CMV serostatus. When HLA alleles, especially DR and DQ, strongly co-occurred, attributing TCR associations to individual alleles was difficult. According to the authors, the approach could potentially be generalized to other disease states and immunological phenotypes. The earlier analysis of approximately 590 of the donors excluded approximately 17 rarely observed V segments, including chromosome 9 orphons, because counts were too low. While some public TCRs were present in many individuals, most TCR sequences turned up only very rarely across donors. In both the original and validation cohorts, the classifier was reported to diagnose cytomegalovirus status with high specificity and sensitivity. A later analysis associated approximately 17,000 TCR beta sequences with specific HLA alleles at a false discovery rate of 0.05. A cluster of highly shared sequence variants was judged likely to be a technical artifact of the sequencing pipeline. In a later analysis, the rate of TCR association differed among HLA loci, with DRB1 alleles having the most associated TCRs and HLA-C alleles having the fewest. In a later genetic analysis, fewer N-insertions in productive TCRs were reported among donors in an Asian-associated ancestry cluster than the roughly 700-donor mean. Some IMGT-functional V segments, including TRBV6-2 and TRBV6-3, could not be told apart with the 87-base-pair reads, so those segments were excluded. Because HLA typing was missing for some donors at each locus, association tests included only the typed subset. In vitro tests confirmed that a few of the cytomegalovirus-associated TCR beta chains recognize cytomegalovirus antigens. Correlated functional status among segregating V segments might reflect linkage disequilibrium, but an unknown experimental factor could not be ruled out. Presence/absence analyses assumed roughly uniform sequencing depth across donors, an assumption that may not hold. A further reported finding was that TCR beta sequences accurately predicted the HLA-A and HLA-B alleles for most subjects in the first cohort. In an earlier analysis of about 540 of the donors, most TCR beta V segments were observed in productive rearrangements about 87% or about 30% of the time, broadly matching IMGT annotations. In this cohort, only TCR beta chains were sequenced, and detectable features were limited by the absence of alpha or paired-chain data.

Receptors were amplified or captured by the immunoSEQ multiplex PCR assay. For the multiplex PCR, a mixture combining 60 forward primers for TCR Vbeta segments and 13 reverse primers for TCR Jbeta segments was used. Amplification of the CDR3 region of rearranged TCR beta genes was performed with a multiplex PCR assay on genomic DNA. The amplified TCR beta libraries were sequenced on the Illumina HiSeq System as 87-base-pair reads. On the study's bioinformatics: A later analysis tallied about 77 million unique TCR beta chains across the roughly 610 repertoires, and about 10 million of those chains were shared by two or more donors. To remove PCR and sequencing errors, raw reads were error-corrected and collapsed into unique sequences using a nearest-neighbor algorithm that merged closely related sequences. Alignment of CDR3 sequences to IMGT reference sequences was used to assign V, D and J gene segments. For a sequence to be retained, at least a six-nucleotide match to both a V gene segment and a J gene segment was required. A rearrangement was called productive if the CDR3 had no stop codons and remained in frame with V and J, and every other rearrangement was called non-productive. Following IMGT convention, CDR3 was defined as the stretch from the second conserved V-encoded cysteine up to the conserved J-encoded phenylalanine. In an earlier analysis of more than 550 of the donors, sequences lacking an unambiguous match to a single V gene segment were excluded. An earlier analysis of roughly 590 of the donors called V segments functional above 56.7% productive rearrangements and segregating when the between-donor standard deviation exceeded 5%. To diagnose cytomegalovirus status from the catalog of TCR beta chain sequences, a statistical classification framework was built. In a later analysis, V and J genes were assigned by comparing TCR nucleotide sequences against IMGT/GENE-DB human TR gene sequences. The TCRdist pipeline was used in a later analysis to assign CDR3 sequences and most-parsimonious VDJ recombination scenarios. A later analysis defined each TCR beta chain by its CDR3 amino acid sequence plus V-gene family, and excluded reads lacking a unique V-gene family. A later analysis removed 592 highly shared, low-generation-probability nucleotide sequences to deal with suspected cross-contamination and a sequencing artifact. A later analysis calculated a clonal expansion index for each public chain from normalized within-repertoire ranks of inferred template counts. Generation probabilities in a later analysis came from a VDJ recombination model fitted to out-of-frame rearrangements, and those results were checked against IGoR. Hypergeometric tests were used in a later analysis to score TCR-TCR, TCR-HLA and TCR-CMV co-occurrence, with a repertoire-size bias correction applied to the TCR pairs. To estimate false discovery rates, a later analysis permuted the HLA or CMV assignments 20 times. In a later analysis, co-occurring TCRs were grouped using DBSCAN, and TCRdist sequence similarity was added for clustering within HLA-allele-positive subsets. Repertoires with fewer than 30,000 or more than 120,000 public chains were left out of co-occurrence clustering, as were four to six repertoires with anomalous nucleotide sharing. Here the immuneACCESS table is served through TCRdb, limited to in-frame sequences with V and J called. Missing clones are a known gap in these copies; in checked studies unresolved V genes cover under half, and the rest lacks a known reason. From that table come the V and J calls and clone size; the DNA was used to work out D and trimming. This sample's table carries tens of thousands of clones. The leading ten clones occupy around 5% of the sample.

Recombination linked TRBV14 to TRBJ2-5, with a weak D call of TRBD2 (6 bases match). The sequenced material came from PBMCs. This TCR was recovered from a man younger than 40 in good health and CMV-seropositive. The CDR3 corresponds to CASSLGLRGTQYF. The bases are TGTGCCAGCAGCCTGGGACTCCGGGGGACCCAGTACTTC.